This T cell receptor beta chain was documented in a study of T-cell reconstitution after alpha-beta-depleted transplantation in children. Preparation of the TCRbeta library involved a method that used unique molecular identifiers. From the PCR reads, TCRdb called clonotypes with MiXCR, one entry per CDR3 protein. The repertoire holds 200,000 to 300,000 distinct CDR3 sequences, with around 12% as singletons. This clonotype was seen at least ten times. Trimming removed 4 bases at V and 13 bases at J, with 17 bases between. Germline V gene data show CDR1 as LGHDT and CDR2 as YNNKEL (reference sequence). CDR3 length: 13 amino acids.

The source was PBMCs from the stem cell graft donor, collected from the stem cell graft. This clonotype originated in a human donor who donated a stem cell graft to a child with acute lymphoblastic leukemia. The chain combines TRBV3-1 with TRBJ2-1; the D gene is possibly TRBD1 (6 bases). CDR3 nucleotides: TGTGCCAGCAGCCCTACCGGGACACTCCATCAGTTCTTC. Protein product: CASSPTGTLHQFF.